This TCR beta chain was sequenced during a study of blood T cell dynamics during melanoma immunotherapy. For this clone: Antigen: not known.

The germline gives CDR1 MNHEY, CDR2 SMNVEV (reference sequence). Trimming cost V 6 bases and J 0 bases, with 8 bases left between them. The CDR3 has 13 residues. Time point meaning: week 3, after first cycle of checkpoint inhibitor. Regarding the study as a whole: Among sorted CD8+ subsets, immune-effector cells had the highest clonality and cell-free DNA similarity.

Produced via immunoSEQ multiplex PCR; TCRdb's table is partial and in-frame only. In the table there are some 16,000 clones, 94% of which are singletons. Sequencing was performed on effector memory CD8+ T cells from blood, taken from a patient treated with checkpoint blockade. This TCR derives from a human donor with melanoma. J is TRBJ1-1 and V is TRBV27; D is uncertain. CDR3 nucleotide sequence: TGTGCCAGCAGACCCGAATTGAACACTGAAGCTTTCTTT. It codes for CASRPELNTEAFF.